What follows are 27 T cell receptor beta chains derived from one specimen sequenced in a study of shared clonotypes between healthy human individuals (dated by TCRdb to the early 2020s). Libraries were built with the immunoSEQ multiplex PCR assay. TCRdb provides this immuneACCESS table in a form limited to in-frame rearrangements. Some clones are lacking; in checked studies, under half of them reflect an unresolved V gene, and why the rest are absent is not known. A total of a few hundred thousand clones appear in this sample, 90% to 98% of them only once. The biggest ten clones account for around 0.3% of the sample. Sequencing used memory CD8+ T cells sorted from blood. What the cell subset or site label conveys for this sample: CD45RO+ cells pooled with CCR7-negative TemRA cells. These receptors all come from a young man in good health.

This chain links TRBV7-2 with TRBJ1-2; no clear D. CDR3 length: 12 amino acids. V shed 1 base and J shed 4 bases, with 4 bases lying between them. The germline gives CDR1 SGHTA, CDR2 FQGNSA. The CDR3 sequence: CASSLVRYGYTF. CDR3 nucleotides: TGTGCCAGCAGCTTAGTACGCTATGGCTACACCTTC. Supplemented by reference TRBV7-2 and TRBJ1-2, the full variable domain reads GAGVSQSPSNKVTEKGKDVELRCDPISGHTALYWYRQSLGQGLEFLIYFQGNSAPDKSGLPSDRFSAERTGGSVSTLTIQRTQQEDSAVYLCASSLVRYGYTFGSGTRLTVV.

The chain recombines TRBV21-1 with TRBJ2-7; the D call TRBD2 from the table was never checked on the DNA. TRBV21-1 is an annotated pseudogene. The CDR3 runs to 15 residues. CDR3 sequence: CASSPGLAGPYEQYF. The CDR3 bases are TGTGCCAGCAGCCCAGGACTAGCGGGACCCTACGAGCAGTACTTC.

This clone was seen a single time. The chain has TRBV9 and TRBJ2-1; tentative D call: TRBD1 (5 bases). V lost 0 bases to trimming and J lost 6 bases, with 16 bases between them. Germline CDR1 reads SGDLS; CDR2 reads YYNGEE. The CDR3 spans 16 residues. In DNA form, the CDR3 reads TGTGCCAGCAGCGTAGCCGTCGGCACCAGGGTCAATGAGCAGTTCTTC. Amino acids: CASSVAVGTRVNEQFF. The entire variable domain, with the rest obtained from reference TRBV9 and TRBJ2-1, is as follows: DSGVTQTPKHLITATGQRVTLRCSPRSGDLSVYWYQQSLDQGLQFLIQYYNGEERAKGNILERFSAQQFPDLHSELNLSSLELGDSALYFCASSVAVGTRVNEQFFGPGTRLTVL.

The J gene is TRBJ2-1, the V gene TRBV10-3; 12 nucleotides align to TRBD2. V shed 10 bases and J 9 bases; nucleotides not matched to a gene: 7. Germline V gene data show CDR1 as ENHRY and CDR2 as SYGVKD. This CDR3 spans 13 amino acids. The DNA for the CDR3 is TGTGCCACACTAGCGGGAGGCTTCGCTGAGCAGTTCTTC. This translates into CATLAGGFAEQFF.

The V call is TRBV5-1, the J call TRBJ2-1; D is unclear. The CDR3 consists of 14 residues. Germline loops: CDR1 SGHRS, CDR2 YFSETQ. V was clipped by 4 bases and J by 5 bases, with 13 bases between them. CDR3 sequence: CASSSAQSNNEQFF. CDR3 DNA sequence: TGCGCCAGCAGCAGCGCCCAGAGTAACAATGAGCAGTTCTTC. Supplemented by reference TRBV5-1 and TRBJ2-1, the full variable domain reads KAGVTQTPRYLIKTRGQQVTLSCSPISGHRSVSWYQQTPGQGLQFLFEYFSETQRNKGNFPGRFSGRQFSNSRSEMNVSTLELGDSALYLCASSSAQSNNEQFFGPGTRLTVL.

V is TRBV5-4 and J is TRBJ2-3; D perhaps matches TRBD1 (5 bases). The CDR3 totals 17 residues. Trimming took 4 bases from V and 2 from J, leaving 20 bases between them. Germline loops: CDR1 SGHNT, CDR2 YYREEE (reference sequence). CDR3: CASSRWGREGVTDTQYF. DNA for the CDR3: TGTGCCAGCAGCCGGTGGGGCAGGGAAGGGGTCACAGATACGCAGTATTTT.

This clone was seen only once. This rearrangement joins TRBV11-2 to TRBJ2-1; D ambiguous. Germline CDR1 reads SGHAT; CDR2 reads FQNNGV. Trimming removed 5 bases from V and 9 bases from J, with 14 bases in between. The CDR3 is 13 residues long. The CDR3 region is CASSGIRRLEQFF. CDR3 bases: TGTGCCAGCAGCGGGATACGGCGTCTTGAGCAGTTCTTC.

The J gene is TRBJ2-7, the V gene TRBV10-3; 7 bases align to TRBD2. The CDR3 length is 17 residues. In germline, CDR1 is ENHRY, CDR2 SYGVKD. V was clipped by 4 bases and J by 0 bases; unmatched bases: 12. The CDR3 loop is CAISGTSNGGSSYEQYF. The CDR3 DNA follows: TGTGCCATCAGTGGTACTAGTAACGGGGGGAGCTCCTACGAGCAGTACTTC.

This clone came up once. The chain links TRBV10-2 to TRBJ1-3, with 8 positions matching TRBD1. With 6 bases clipped from V and 0 bases from J, the junction kept 13 bases outside the gene matches. This CDR3 contains 18 residues. CDR1 and CDR2 from the germline V gene are WSHSY and SAAADI. CDR3 sequence reads: CASSVAPLQGVSGNTIYF. CDR3 in DNA: TGCGCCAGCAGCGTAGCTCCCTTACAGGGGGTCTCTGGAAACACCATATATTTT.

The chain uses TRBV5-4 and TRBJ2-5; 8 nucleotides align to TRBD1. V gave up 2 bases and J gave up 1 base; unmatched junction bases: 7. Germline CDR1 reads SGHNT; CDR2 reads YYREEE (reference sequence). The CDR3 is 16 residues long. CDR3 residues: CASSFVSGQGQETQYF. CDR3 DNA: TGTGCCAGCAGCTTTGTCTCCGGACAGGGCCAAGAGACCCAGTACTTC. Filled out from reference TRBV5-4 and TRBJ2-5, the complete variable domain reads ETGVTQSPTHLIKTRGQQVTLRCSSQSGHNTVSWYQQALGQGPQFIFQYYREEENGRGNFPPRFSGLQFPNYSSELNVNALELDDSALYLCASSFVSGQGQETQYFGPGTRLLVL.

V is TRBV6-1 and J is TRBJ2-5; the match to TRBD2 covers 16 bases. In germline, CDR1 is MNHNS, CDR2 SASEGT. The CDR3 is 18 amino acids. J lost 3 bases, V lost 1 base, and 5 bases had no gene match. CDR3 loop: CASSEGGLAGGPKETQYF. DNA of the CDR3: TGTGCCAGCAGTGAAGGGGGACTAGCGGGAGGGCCGAAAGAGACCCAGTACTTC.

The chain employs TRBV5-1 and TRBJ2-2, with 10 bases lining up with TRBD2. This CDR3 has 16 amino acids. The germline gives CDR1 SGHRS, CDR2 YFSETQ. The J segment lost 4 bases and the V segment lost 0 bases, leaving 3 bases of the junction unmatched. The CDR3 bases are TGCGCCAGCAGCTTGGCTAGCGGGGGAACCACCGGGGAGCTGTTTTTT. This gives the protein CASSLASGGTTGELFF. The full variable domain, its missing parts supplied by reference TRBV5-1 and TRBJ2-2, is KAGVTQTPRYLIKTRGQQVTLSCSPISGHRSVSWYQQTPGQGLQFLFEYFSETQRNKGNFPGRFSGRQFSNSRSEMNVSTLELGDSALYLCASSLASGGTTGELFFGEGSRLTVL.

The V call is TRBV4-1, the J call TRBJ2-3; the match to TRBD2 covers 10 bases. V was pared by 2 bases and J by 0 bases, with 2 bases of the junction left unmatched. Germline V gene data show CDR1 as MGHRA and CDR2 as YSYEKL. This CDR3 comprises 16 residues. The CDR3 nucleotides read TGCGCCAGCAGCCAAAGCGGGAGGGCTAGCACAGATACGCAGTATTTT. Translated, it gives CASSQSGRASTDTQYF.

The J gene is TRBJ1-5, the V gene TRBV7-2; possible D gene TRBD1, 6 bases. Trimming removed 5 bases at V and 4 bases at J, with 18 bases between. This CDR3 spans 16 amino acids. Germline V gene data show CDR1 as SGHTA and CDR2 as FQGNSA. CDR3 nucleotides: TGTGCCAGCAGCCCACAACTAGGTACAGGGAATCAGCCCCAGCATTTT. Residues: CASSPQLGTGNQPQHF.

J is TRBJ2-1 and V is TRBV6-6; D not resolved. The CDR3 sequence is 12 residues long. The ends were cut back, 4 bases at V and 2 bases at J, with 3 bases in the middle. Germline CDR1 MNHNY, CDR2 SVGAGI (reference sequence). CDR3: CASSSTYNEQFF. CDR3 bases: TGTGCCAGCAGTTCCACCTACAATGAGCAGTTCTTC.

As for this clone: The CDR3 carries no conserved terminal phenylalanine or tryptophan, so it likely arises from a read error. The DNA is omitted, as the CDR3 cannot be located on it reliably, and the CDR3 follows TCRdb's listing. The gene calls are TRBV4-2 and TRBJ1-4. The CDR3 has 14 residues if both end residues are counted. The germline V gene has CDR1 LGHNA and CDR2 YNFKEQ. CDR3 sequence reads: CASSQVHGPNGGLA.

This clone was detected once. V and J are TRBV6-1 and TRBJ2-5, with D perhaps matching TRBD1 or TRBD2 (5 bases each). The CDR3 spans 13 residues. Per germline, CDR1 MNHNS and CDR2 SASEGT. V was clipped by 8 bases and J by 5 bases, with 15 bases between them. The CDR3 protein is CASFGAFRETQYF. CDR3 DNA sequence: TGTGCCAGCTTCGGGGCTTTCAGGGAGACCCAGTACTTC.

The chain couples TRBV5-4 to TRBJ2-5; D tentatively fits TRBD1 or TRBD2 (7 bases each). The CDR3 is 15 amino acids. Trimming cost V 4 bases and J 1 base, with 14 bases left between them. The germline V gene has CDR1 SGHNT and CDR2 YYREEE (reference sequence). Written as DNA, the CDR3 is TGTGCCAGCAGCCAGCCAGGGGGGGGCCAAGAGACCCAGTACTTC. Translating gives CASSQPGGGQETQYF.

This rearrangement joins TRBV5-5 to TRBJ1-1, with D possibly matching TRBD1 (6 bases). The V end was cut by 3 bases, the J end by 2 bases, with 17 bases between. The CDR3 consists of 16 residues. The V gene's germline CDR1 is SGHKS and CDR2 YYEKEE (reference sequence). This CDR3 is CASSWIYRDTNTEAFF. As DNA, the CDR3 is TGTGCCAGCAGCTGGATATACAGGGACACAAACACTGAAGCTTTCTTT.

V usage is TRBV5-1 and J usage is TRBJ2-1; a weak D match, TRBD1 (9 bases). Trimming removed 2 bases at V and 8 bases at J, with 17 bases between. This CDR3 region has 15 residues. Germline V gene sequence: CDR1 SGHRS, CDR2 YFSETQ. The CDR3 bases are TGCGCCAGCAGCTTACAGGGGGCGCGGGGGGATGAGCAGTTCTTC. Residues: CASSLQGARGDEQFF.

This chain uses TRBV19 with TRBJ2-3, with 14 bases that match TRBD2. Germline V gene data show CDR1 as LNHDA and CDR2 as SQIVND (reference sequence). CDR3 size: 17 residues. The ends lost 6 bases at V and 7 bases at J; junction bases unmatched: 12. For the CDR3, the DNA is TGTGCCAGTAGCCGAACCGGGACTAGCGGGAGTATCCATACGCAGTATTTT. Translating gives CASSRTGTSGSIHTQYF.

J is TRBJ1-1 and V is TRBV5-1, with D maybe TRBD1 (5 bases). Germline CDR1 SGHRS, CDR2 YFSETQ. Trimming removed 4 bases at V and 7 bases at J, with 17 bases between. The CDR3 is made up of 14 amino acids. CDR3 sequence (DNA): TGCGCCAGCAGCCCCCGGGACGGAGGATTTGAAGCTTTCTTT. It encodes CASSPRDGGFEAFF.

To note about this clone: The sample has other DNA sequences that encode this CDR3 too. The V and J genes are TRBV20-1 and TRBJ2-5, with no clear D. From germline, CDR1 is DFQATT and CDR2 SNEGSKA (reference sequence). The CDR3 covers 11 residues. Trimming left V 0 bases short and J 5 bases short, with 4 bases between. CDR3 residues: CSARDQETQYF. The CDR3 nucleotides read TGCAGTGCTAGAGATCAGGAGACCCAGTACTTC.

The J gene is TRBJ2-7, the V gene TRBV6-1; perhaps TRBD1 as D (5 bases). The CDR3 consists of 14 residues. Per germline, CDR1 MNHNS and CDR2 SASEGT. Trimming shortened V by 2 bases and J by 5 bases, and 13 bases separated the two germline ends. As DNA, the CDR3 is TGTGCCAGCAGTGAAAGGGGTCGGAAGCACGAGCAGTACTTC. Translating gives CASSERGRKHEQYF.

The chain is built from TRBV9 and TRBJ1-2; TRBD1 aligns across 10 bases. V dropped 4 bases and J dropped 6; count of bases not matched to a gene: 3. This CDR3 comprises 13 residues. The germline CDR1 and CDR2 sequences are SGDLS and YYNGEE. CDR3 residues: CASSHGTGDGYTF. The CDR3 nucleotides read TGTGCCAGCAGCCACGGGACAGGGGATGGCTACACCTTC.

The chain combines TRBV19 with TRBJ2-7; D gene uncertain. Germline V gives CDR1 LNHDA, CDR2 SQIVND (reference sequence). CDR3 length: 15 residues. The V end lost 3 bases, the J end lost 2 bases, and 14 bases lay between the germline ends. The CDR3 DNA reads TGTGCCAGTAGTATGGCGAGACGGACGACCTACGAGCAGTACTTC. It yields the protein CASSMARRTTYEQYF.

As DNA, the CDR3 is TGTGCCAGCACTAGGGACTCCTTGTTGTTGGAGACCCAGTACTTC. This encodes CASTRDSLLLETQYF. This chain links TRBV2 with TRBJ2-5; D possibly corresponds to TRBD2 (6 bases). The ends were cut back, 7 bases at V and 5 bases at J, with 20 bases in the middle. The germline V gene has CDR1 SNHLY and CDR2 FYNNEI. This CDR3 contains 15 residues.